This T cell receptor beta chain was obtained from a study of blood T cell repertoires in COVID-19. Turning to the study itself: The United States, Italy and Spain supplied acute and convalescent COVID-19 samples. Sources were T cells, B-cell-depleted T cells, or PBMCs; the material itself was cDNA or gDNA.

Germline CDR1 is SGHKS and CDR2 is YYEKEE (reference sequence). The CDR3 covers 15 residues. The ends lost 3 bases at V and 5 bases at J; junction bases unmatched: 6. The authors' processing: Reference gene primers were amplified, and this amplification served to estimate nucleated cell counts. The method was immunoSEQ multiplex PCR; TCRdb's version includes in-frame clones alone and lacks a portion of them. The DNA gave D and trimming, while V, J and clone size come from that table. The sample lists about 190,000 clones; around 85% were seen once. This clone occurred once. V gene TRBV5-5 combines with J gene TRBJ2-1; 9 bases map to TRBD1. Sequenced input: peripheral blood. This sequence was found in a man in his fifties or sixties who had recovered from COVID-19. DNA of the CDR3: TGTGCCAGCAGCTCCGGGACAGGGAGTAACAATGAGCAGTTCTTC. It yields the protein CASSSGTGSNNEQFF.